One sample yielded the 30 T cell receptor beta chains listed below, sequenced in a study of blood T cells in healthy people across ages. A second PCR of roughly 6 to 12 cycles used a sample-barcoded 5' primer and a J-beta primer mix. TCRdb re-called the 5' RACE reads through MiXCR, storing one row per CDR3 protein. The top ten clones hold about 38% of a sample with around 800,000 distinct CDR3 sequences, roughly 53% of them seen once. Sample: blood. Receptors originate from a man older than 75 in good health.

This clonotype turned up a few times. The rearrangement joins TRBV6-2 or TRBV6-3 to TRBJ2-7, with D possibly TRBD2 on 5 matching bases. This CDR3 spans 15 amino acids. V lost 5 bases to trimming and J lost 2 bases, with 16 bases between them. Germline CDR1 and CDR2: MNHEY and SVGEGT. This CDR3 reads CASSKVSGRTYEQYF. The CDR3 coding sequence is TGTGCCAGCAGTAAGGTCAGCGGACGTACCTACGAGCAGTACTTC.

In DNA form, the CDR3 reads TGTGCCAGCAGTCAATCGAGGGCCAACGTCCTGACTTTC. Translating it yields CASSQSRANVLTF. The chain employs TRBV6-5 and TRBJ2-6; D gene ambiguous. The germline gives CDR1 MNHEY, CDR2 SVGAGI. The length of the CDR3 is 13 residues. With 5 bases removed from V and 5 bases from J, the gap between germline ends came to 7 bases.

The chain recombines TRBV24-1 with TRBJ2-5; D perhaps matches TRBD2 (6 bases). The CDR3 has 13 amino acids. V lost 3 bases and J 5 bases, leaving 9 bases between the germline ends. Germline loops: CDR1 KGHDR, CDR2 SFDVKD. The chain's CDR3 is CATSDGGSETQYF. In nucleotides, the CDR3 is TGTGCCACCAGTGATGGGGGGTCGGAGACCCAGTACTTC.

The rearrangement uses TRBV5-1 and TRBJ2-7, with 8 nucleotides matching TRBD1. The V segment lost 4 bases and the J segment 4 bases; nucleotides outside the gene matches: 7. This CDR3 contains 14 residues. The germline CDR1 and CDR2 sequences are SGHRS and YFSETQ. CDR3 DNA sequence: TGCGCCAGCAGCACGGGACAGGCTGGGTACGAGCAGTACTTC. Amino acids: CASSTGQAGYEQYF. The full variable domain, its missing parts supplied by reference TRBV5-1 and TRBJ2-7, is KAGVTQTPRYLIKTRGQQVTLSCSPISGHRSVSWYQQTPGQGLQFLFEYFSETQRNKGNFPGRFSGRQFSNSRSEMNVSTLELGDSALYLCASSTGQAGYEQYFGPGTRLTVT.

The rearrangement uses TRBV20-1 and TRBJ1-1, with TRBD1 identical over 10 bases. The J segment lost 4 bases and the V segment lost 2 bases, leaving 7 bases of the junction unmatched. The CDR3 spans 15 residues. CDR1 and CDR2 from the germline V gene are DFQATT and SNEGSKA (reference sequence). The CDR3 region is CSARQGTGDRTEAFF. In DNA, the CDR3 is TGCAGTGCTAGACAAGGGACAGGGGATCGCACTGAAGCTTTCTTT.

J is TRBJ1-5 and V is TRBV5-6; D is unclear. Per the germline V gene, CDR1 is SGHDT and CDR2 is YYEEEE. The CDR3 covers 14 residues. V was cut by 0 bases and J by 3 bases, with 7 bases left in between. CDR3 DNA: TGTGCCAGCAGCTTGGCCCTGACCAATCAGCCCCAGCATTTT. Translated: CASSLALTNQPQHF.

The V call is TRBV5-1, the J call TRBJ2-5; unclear D gene. With 1 base removed from V and 5 bases from J, the gap between germline ends came to 12 bases. Germline V gene data show CDR1 as SGHRS and CDR2 as YFSETQ. The CDR3 length is 14 residues. CDR3 coding DNA: TGCGCCAGCAGCTTGTTTTACAGTGACGAGACCCAGTACTTC. Residues: CASSLFYSDETQYF.

In this sample, this clonotype turned up a few times. The rearrangement uses TRBV20-1 and TRBJ2-1; 7 bases map to TRBD2. Per the germline V gene, CDR1 is DFQATT and CDR2 is SNEGSKA (reference sequence). The CDR3 sequence is 14 residues long. The V gene end was trimmed by 2 bases and the J gene end by 4 bases; junction bases not matched to a gene: 5. The CDR3 protein is CSARTLANYNEQFF. CDR3 nucleotides: TGCAGTGCTAGAACACTAGCGAATTACAATGAGCAGTTCTTC.

This clonotype was counted only a few times. The genes are TRBV7-9 and TRBJ2-6; D call uncertain. Germline V gives CDR1 SEHNR, CDR2 FQNEAQ (reference sequence). The CDR3 is made up of 15 amino acids. V was shortened by 4 bases and J by 3 bases, with 10 bases between the two germline ends. Written as DNA, the CDR3 is TGTGCCAGCAGCTATGTTAGTGTTGGGGCCAACGTCCTGACTTTC. It yields the protein CASSYVSVGANVLTF.

This clonotype has just one count. This may be a read error, as it is one base from a much larger clone. This sequence joins TRBV2 and TRBJ1-2; 7 nucleotides agree with TRBD1. V lost 5 bases, J lost 2 bases, and 5 bases stayed unmatched. This CDR3 comprises 14 residues. Germline V gene sequence: CDR1 SNHLY, CDR2 FYNNEI. CDR3 nucleotide sequence: TGTGCCAGCAGTTCCGGGACAGACAACTATGGCTACACCTTC. Protein: CASSSGTDNYGYTF.

This rearrangement joins TRBV20-1 to TRBJ2-5; 11 positions agree with TRBD2. The trim removed 4 bases at V and 5 bases at J, leaving 6 bases unmatched. The CDR3 consists of 14 residues. CDR1 is DFQATT and CDR2 is SNEGSKA in the germline V gene (reference sequence). CDR3 in DNA: TGCAGTGCTAAAGGACTAGCGGGTAGTGAGACCCAGTACTTC. It yields the protein CSAKGLAGSETQYF.

In regard to this clonotype: The CDR3 end shows no conserved phenylalanine or tryptophan, and so a read error is likely. V usage is TRBV9 and J usage is TRBJ2-1; D might be TRBD2 (7 bases). Germline CDR1 and CDR2: SGDLS and YYNGEE. V lost 0 bases to trimming and J lost 7 bases, with 20 bases between them. The CDR3 has 17 amino acids. The CDR3 DNA is TGTGCCAGCAGCGTAGATGGGGGGGCGGGAGTGGTGAATGAGCAGTTCGTC. Its translation: CASSVDGGAGVVNEQFV.

The chain recombines TRBV7-6 with TRBJ2-1; D is tentatively TRBD1 or TRBD2 (5 bases each). Trimming removed 5 bases at V and 8 bases at J, with 22 bases between. Germline CDR1 SGHVS, CDR2 FNYEAQ. CDR3 size: 16 residues. This chain's CDR3 is CASSKRGGNLRDEQFF. The CDR3 DNA is TGTGCCAGCAGCAAGCGTGGGGGTAACTTACGGGATGAGCAGTTCTTC.

The V and J genes are TRBV10-3 and TRBJ2-5; 9 bases fit TRBD1. The J call may not be correct, given that the DNA end is closer to TRBJ2-7. CDR3 length equals 14 residues. Germline-derived CDR1 and CDR2 are ENHRY and SYGVKD. The CDR3 bases are TGTGCCATCAGGGACAGGGGACCCACCTACGAGCAGTACTTC. This sequence encodes CAIRDRGPTYEQYF.

CDR3: CASSQGLSSSEQYF. The CDR3, as DNA: TGTGCCAGCAGCCAGGGACTATCCTCATCCGAGCAGTACTTC. The chain uses TRBV7-2 and TRBJ2-7; 7 bases align to TRBD2. The germline V gene encodes CDR1 SGHTA and CDR2 FQGNSA. V was pared by 5 bases and J by 6 bases, with 10 bases of the junction left unmatched. CDR3 length: 14 amino acids.

This clonotype was counted a few times. J is TRBJ2-7 and V is TRBV5-1; D is possibly TRBD1 (5 bases). The CDR3 has 14 residues. V lost 0 bases and J lost 5, with 12 bases in between. Germline lookup yields CDR1 SGHRS and CDR2 YFSETQ. CDR3 loop: CASSLGPGFDEQYF. CDR3 sequence (DNA): TGCGCCAGCAGCTTGGGGCCAGGGTTCGACGAGCAGTACTTC.

This clonotype was seen a handful of times. This chain uses TRBV5-1 with TRBJ2-5; D possibly uses TRBD1 or TRBD2 (5 bases each). The J call may not be correct, given that the DNA end is closer to TRBJ2-7. The V gene's germline CDR1 is SGHRS and CDR2 YFSETQ. CDR3 length: 15 amino acids. As DNA, the CDR3 is TGCGCCAGCACCTTAACCGGGACCGGAGGACCCGAGCAGTACTTC. Translation gives CASTLTGTGGPEQYF.

J is TRBJ2-1 and V is TRBV4-2, with 7 bases lining up with TRBD2. Germline V gene lookup returns CDR1 LGHNA and CDR2 YNFKEQ. The CDR3 has 17 residues. V lost 0 bases to trimming and J lost 3 bases; unmatched junction nucleotides: 8. This CDR3 is CASSQDSSAGYYNEQFF. The CDR3 DNA is TGTGCCAGCAGCCAAGATAGTTCAGCGGGATACTACAATGAGCAGTTCTTC.

This clonotype was observed a handful of times. V gene TRBV11-2 combines with J gene TRBJ2-5; D is unresolved. The CDR3 loop spans 14 amino acids. The ends were cut back, 1 base at V and 1 base at J, with 7 bases in the middle. Germline V lookup: CDR1 SGHAT, CDR2 FQNNGV. CDR3: CASSLGIGQETQYF. In DNA form, the CDR3 reads TGTGCCAGCAGCTTAGGAATCGGCCAAGAGACCCAGTACTTC.

The chain uses TRBV13 and TRBJ1-5; no clear D. Germline V lookup: CDR1 PRHDT, CDR2 FYEKMQ (reference sequence). The CDR3 is 18 residues long. Between the trimmed V and J ends, which lost 2 bases and 8 bases, there was a span of 25 bases. This CDR3 reads CASSLSSLDGRIGKPQHF. The CDR3 DNA sequence: TGTGCCAGCAGCTTATCGTCCCTGGACGGCAGGATTGGAAAGCCCCAGCATTTT.

The chain joins TRBV10-3 to TRBJ2-7; 9 bases agree with TRBD1. The CDR3 is 17 residues long. Per the germline V gene, CDR1 is ENHRY and CDR2 is SYGVKD. The junction had 12 bases not matched to a gene; V was cut back by 4 bases and J by 2 bases. In DNA form, the CDR3 reads TGTGCCATCAGTGGCCAAACTCGGGACAGGGCGCCCTACGAGCAGTACTTC. It encodes CAISGQTRDRAPYEQYF.

This clonotype was seen a handful of times. This rearrangement joins TRBV20-1 to TRBJ2-3; tentatively, D is TRBD1 or TRBD2 (6 bases each). The V gene's germline CDR1 is DFQATT and CDR2 SNEGSKA (reference sequence). CDR3 size: 15 residues. V was trimmed by 1 base and J by 1 base, leaving 12 bases between them. The CDR3 here is CSARVGGLGTDTQYF. In DNA, the CDR3 is TGCAGTGCTAGAGTGGGGGGCTTAGGCACAGATACGCAGTATTTT.

This sequence joins TRBV6-6 and TRBJ2-1; maybe TRBD2 (6 bases). In germline, CDR1 is MNHNY, CDR2 SVGAGI (reference sequence). The CDR3 runs to 11 residues. Trimming cost V 5 bases and J 10 bases, with 9 bases left between them. This CDR3 reads CASSAREEQFF. The CDR3 nucleotides read TGTGCCAGCAGTGCCCGGGAGGAGCAGTTCTTC.

The chain employs TRBV2 and TRBJ1-6; 12 nucleotides line up with TRBD1. Germline V lookup: CDR1 SNHLY, CDR2 FYNNEI. This CDR3 is 13 amino acids long. V dropped 6 bases and J dropped 9; count of bases not matched to a gene: 0. CDR3 sequence (DNA): TGTGCCAGCAGGGGACAGGGGGCTTCACCCCTCCACTTT. This translates into CASRGQGASPLHF.

This clonotype was seen a single time. The chain employs TRBV11-2 and TRBJ2-3, with D hard to call. CDR1 SGHAT and CDR2 FQNNGV come from the germline V gene. Trimming took off 6 bases at V and 14 bases at J, with 30 bases between the two ends. The CDR3 sequence is 16 residues long. CDR3 coding DNA: TGTGCCAGCAGTCGCTCCAGTCGGCTAGGCGAAAGATACGCGTATTTT. It specifies CASSRSSRLGERYAYF.

This clonotype came up a few times. V is TRBV20-1 and J is TRBJ2-7; 9 bases map to TRBD2. Per the germline V gene, CDR1 is DFQATT and CDR2 is SNEGSKA (reference sequence). This CDR3 spans 15 amino acids. J lost 4 bases, V lost 6 bases, and 13 bases had no gene match. DNA of the CDR3: TGCAGTGCCTCTCGGATGAGCGGGAGGCGATACGAGCAGTACTTC. Translated, it gives CSASRMSGRRYEQYF.

J is TRBJ1-1 and V is TRBV7-2; D is unresolved. V shed 4 bases and J shed 5 bases, with 11 bases lying between them. This CDR3 comprises 13 residues. In germline, CDR1 is SGHTA, CDR2 FQGNSA. DNA for the CDR3: TGTGCCAGCAGCTCCTACCTGGGGACTGAAGCTTTCTTT. Its translation is CASSSYLGTEAFF.

V gene TRBV12-3 or TRBV12-4 combines with J gene TRBJ2-1; the D call may be TRBD1 or TRBD2 (5 bases each). CDR3 length equals 13 residues. The ends were cut back, 3 bases at V and 10 bases at J, with 13 bases in the middle. The CDR3 DNA is TGTGCCAGCAGTTTTTCTGGGACGCCAGAGCAGTTCTTC. It is translated as CASSFSGTPEQFF.

This clonotype has just one count. This chain connects TRBV7-2 to TRBJ2-3; the D is unclear. V lost 5 bases, J lost 0 bases, and 15 bases lay in between. The CDR3 runs to 16 residues. CDR1 SGHTA and CDR2 FQGNSA come from the germline V gene. The CDR3 reads CASSLSGAFSTDTQYF. The CDR3 DNA follows: TGTGCCAGCAGCCTGAGTGGCGCGTTCAGCACAGATACGCAGTATTTT.

This clonotype was detected once. CDR3 region: CASSLTHPGQGNSPLHF. The CDR3 region has the DNA TGTGCCAGCAGCTTAACGCATCCGGGACAGGGCAATTCACCCCTCCACTTT. The chain has TRBV7-3 and TRBJ1-6, with 9 positions matching TRBD1. There are 17 residues in the CDR3. Germline V gene lookup returns CDR1 SGHTA and CDR2 FQGTGA. V was clipped by 0 bases and J by 7 bases; unmatched bases: 7. The entire variable domain, with the rest obtained from reference TRBV7-3 and TRBJ1-6, is as follows: GAGVSQTPSNKVTEKGKYVELRCDPISGHTALYWYRQSLGQGPEFLIYFQGTGAADDSGLPNDRFFAVRPEGSVSTLKIQRTERGDSAVYLCASSLTHPGQGNSPLHFGNGTRLTVT.